The rows below give T cell receptor beta chains drawn from one sample of a study of cytomegalovirus exposure and HLA in healthy donors. Assay used: immunoSEQ multiplex PCR; TCRdb lists only in-frame clones, some missing. The sample holds roughly 190,000 clones, about 70% seen once. The material sequenced was PBMCs. Every receptor here comes from a woman in her 30s in good health and CMV-seronegative. Each CDR3 is given without its conserved first and last residue.

j_call	v_call	cdr3_aa
TRBJ2-7	TRBV4-3	ASSHLTAAGEVSEQY
TRBJ1-2	TRBV14	ASSQDRQRGYT
TRBJ2-7	TRBV4-2	ASSQEQGAYEQY
TRBJ1-5	TRBV10-3	AIRDIDRGSGQPQH
TRBJ1-2	TRBV7-2	ATTDRDLAGYT
TRBJ1-2	TRBV2	ASSELTVNYGYT
TRBJ2-7	TRBV19	ASSERQGTYEQY
TRBJ1-5	TRBV19	ASSPGGHSNQPQH
TRBJ1-2	TRBV6-5	ASSPARARYGYT
TRBJ2-7	TRBV11-2	ASSTTGTGTYEQY
TRBJ2-7	TRBV2	ASRGRGSYEQY
TRBJ2-1	TRBV10-2	ASRSPGLAGVFEQF
TRBJ2-7	TRBV25-1	ASGTSGLYEQY
TRBJ2-1	TRBV19	ASSPRGGARSGQF
TRBJ1-1	TRBV13	ASSLGWDWNTEAF
TRBJ2-7	TRBV7-8	ASSLGLAEPYEQY
TRBJ1-1	TRBV11-2	ASSLGVHRETEAF
TRBJ2-5	TRBV7-2	ASSFLVSQTQY
TRBJ1-6	TRBV5-1	ASSLAAGWKKDSPLH
TRBJ2-7	TRBV6-4	ASSPGLAGEQY
TRBJ1-4	TRBV6-5	ASTLGGPDEKLF
TRBJ2-2	TRBV10-1	ASSESPGLGGGELF
TRBJ2-5	TRBV6-1	ASSALAGGQETQY
TRBJ1-1	TRBV7-8	ASRRTGENTEAF
TRBJ2-1	TRBV15	ATSRDASGRVTYNEQF
TRBJ2-3	TRBV19	ASSITGLTSDTQY
TRBJ1-1	TRBV5-1	ASSIRMNTEAF
TRBJ1-1	TRBV30	AWRAGAGAEAF
TRBJ1-4	TRBV19	ASSINGDTNEKLF
TRBJ1-1	TRBV18	ASSLLDTGGNTEAF
TRBJ2-3	TRBV7-6	ASSLATSGVPTDTQY
TRBJ1-2	TRBV21-1	ASSNNTLQGRGDGYT
TRBJ2-1	TRBV5-1	ASSPLAGGEYNEQF
TRBJ2-2	TRBV19	ASSIERQGFAGELF
TRBJ2-5	TRBV11-2	ASSLGDRYQETQY
TRBJ2-7	TRBV7-3	ASSDGLAAGDEQY
TRBJ2-2	TRBV18	ASSPHGLAGGTGELF
TRBJ2-1	TRBV23-1	ASSQNGREGVDYNEQF
TRBJ1-6	TRBV7-9	ASSSSGGGYNSPLH
TRBJ2-5	TRBV5-5	ASSTGVSSGETQY
TRBJ1-4	TRBV5-4	ASSEPHNEKLF
TRBJ2-7	TRBV11-1	ASSLSPKEQY
TRBJ2-1	TRBV19	ASSTTANNEQF
TRBJ2-7	TRBV25-1	ASSEDRGLAGARYEQY
TRBJ1-6	TRBV2	ASTPRTGSPLH
TRBJ2-1	TRBV10-3	ATSTGGGNEQF
TRBJ1-3	TRBV4-1	ASSQARTGSSGNTIY